This entry concerns a single TCR beta chain. Its target is not known. This entry belongs to a study of CD8 T cells in ankylosing spondylitis. Study-wide results and caveats: A TCR beta motif made of fewer than ten highly homologous variants seemed typical of ankylosing spondylitis blood.

The germline gives CDR1 DFQATT, CDR2 SNEGSKA (reference sequence). The V end was cut by 2 bases, the J end by 7 bases, with 17 bases between. The CDR3 totals 15 residues. TCRdb fed the 5' RACE reads into MiXCR, producing one record per CDR3 protein. The sample carries hundreds of thousands of distinct CDR3 sequences, 25% to 30% recorded once. J is TRBJ2-2 and V is TRBV20-1, with D perhaps TRBD1 (6 bases). Sequencing used blood, either unsorted or a sorted T cell fraction (not recorded which). This sequence was found in a male donor with ankylosing spondylitis. The CDR3 DNA reads as TGCAGTGCTAGATCACCCCAGGGGCCGGACGGGGAGCTGTTTTTT. Its protein product is CSARSPQGPDGELFF.